The next 24 T cell receptor beta chains were all read from a single sample in a study of Graves' ophthalmopathy and Graves' hyperthyroidism. The authors amplified TCR beta CDR3 regions, and they did so from RNA transcripts for repertoire sequencing. First-round RT-PCR employed HTBI primers, with a second-round multiplex PCR after it. One entry per CDR3 protein, called by TCRdb with MiXCR from the multiplex PCR reads. Of around 1,200,000 distinct CDR3 sequences in the sample, less than 45% are singletons; the top ten hold more than 9.5%. The sequenced material came from peripheral blood or thyroid tissue (not recorded which). These receptors originate from an adult man with Graves' hyperthyroidism.

The rearrangement links TRBV7-2 to TRBJ1-5; D may be TRBD1 (5 bases). Trimming cost V 5 bases and J 2 bases, with 10 bases left between them. Germline V gene lookup returns CDR1 SGHTA and CDR2 FQGNSA. The CDR3 loop spans 14 amino acids. The chain's CDR3 is CASSGARGNQPQHF. The CDR3 nucleotides read TGTGCCAGCAGCGGGGCCAGGGGCAATCAGCCCCAGCATTTT.

The chain couples TRBV7-8 to TRBJ2-5; weak D call: TRBD1 (6 bases). Germline CDR1 and CDR2: SGHVS and FQNEAQ. There are 12 residues in the CDR3. Trimming took off 4 bases at V and 7 bases at J, with 10 bases between the two ends. The chain's CDR3 is CASSSQGVTQYF. CDR3 DNA: TGTGCCAGCAGCTCACAGGGCGTGACCCAGTACTTC.

Regarding this clonotype: The CDR3 does not end in the conserved phenylalanine or tryptophan, so this is likely a read error. The DNA is omitted, as the CDR3 cannot be located on it reliably, and the CDR3 follows TCRdb's listing. V usage is TRBV14 and J usage is TRBJ1-3. Germline V CDR1 and CDR2: SGHDN, FVKESK. The CDR3 has 11 amino acids, counting both end residues. CDR3 sequence reads: CASSSIFDTNS.

The chain employs TRBV4-3 and TRBJ2-2; 11 nucleotides line up with TRBD2. This CDR3 comprises 17 residues. CDR1 is LGHNA and CDR2 is YSLEER in the germline V gene. The trim removed 0 bases at V and 7 bases at J, leaving 7 bases unmatched. CDR3 protein: CASSQEISGGAGGELFF. The DNA for the CDR3 is TGCGCCAGCAGCCAAGAGATTAGCGGGGGGGCCGGCGGGGAGCTGTTTTTT.

Comments on this clonotype: One junction end disagrees with the germline gene, perhaps due to a read error. This chain uses TRBV20-1 with TRBJ2-7, with 9 bases matching TRBD1. Germline-derived CDR1 and CDR2 are DFQATT and SNEGSKA (reference sequence). The CDR3 sequence is 11 residues long. The CDR3 loop reads CSPYDRTGVGF. The CDR3 DNA follows: TGCAGTCCCTACGACAGGACAGGGGTGGGCTTC.

This clonotype appeared a few times. This chain links TRBV11-2 with TRBJ1-1; D remains unclear. CDR1 is SGHAT, CDR2 FQNNGV, per germline. The CDR3 has 13 residues. V lost 2 bases and J 5 bases, leaving 9 bases between the germline ends. CDR3 coding DNA: TGTGCCAGCAGCTTATCCTTCCGAACTGAAGCTTTCTTT. Protein: CASSLSFRTEAFF.

This clonotype has ten or more counts. V usage is TRBV7-9 and J usage is TRBJ2-7, with D possibly being TRBD1 (6 bases). The CDR3 length is 14 residues. The V end was cut by 6 bases, the J end by 5 bases, with 17 bases between. Germline V CDR1 and CDR2: SEHNR, FQNEAQ (reference sequence). For the CDR3, the DNA is TGTGCCAGCAGGGACACCGGGACAACTGACGAGCAGTACTTC. Translating it yields CASRDTGTTDEQYF.

The chain is built from TRBV6-5 and TRBJ1-5; tentative D call: TRBD1 (5 bases). The CDR3 length is 14 residues. Germline V gives CDR1 MNHEY, CDR2 SVGAGI. Deletions cut 7 bases from V and 3 bases from J, with 13 bases between. The CDR3 nucleotides read TGTGCCAGCATAGAGGGGACCTACAATCAGCCCCAGCATTTT. Protein: CASIEGTYNQPQHF.

Concerning this clonotype itself: A junction end diverges from the germline sequence, so it may reflect a read error. V gene TRBV2 combines with J gene TRBJ1-6; no firm D call. The germline V gene encodes CDR1 SNHLY and CDR2 FYNNEI. The CDR3 sequence is 17 residues long. The CDR3 nucleotides read TGTGCCGGCAGTGCTCGCCCCATCAGCTCCTATAATTCACCCCTCCACTTT. Its translation: CAGSARPISSYNSPLHF.

This clonotype was detected a few times. The gene calls are TRBV5-6 and TRBJ1-2, with unresolved D. CDR1 is SGHDT, CDR2 YYEEEE, per germline. This CDR3 spans 15 amino acids. The ends were cut back, 4 bases at V and 7 bases at J, with 20 bases in the middle. CDR3 DNA sequence: TGTGCCAGCAGCGCATCATTCCGAGGGTTGGGTGGCTACACCTTC. It translates to CASSASFRGLGGYTF.

The J gene is TRBJ2-5, the V gene TRBV2, with 12 bases lining up with TRBD2. The germline gives CDR1 SNHLY, CDR2 FYNNEI. The CDR3 sequence is 14 residues long. Trimming at V came to 6 bases and at J to 5 bases, leaving 4 bases not matched to a gene. CDR3 coding DNA: TGTGCCAGCAGACGGCTAGCGGGAGGGGAGACCCAGTACTTC. Amino acid sequence: CASRRLAGGETQYF. The full variable domain, in which reference TRBV2 and TRBJ2-5 provide the parts outside the CDR3, is EPEVTQTPSHQVTQMGQEVILRCVPISNHLYFYWYRQILGQKVEFLVSFYNNEISEKSEIFDDQFSVERPDGSNFTLKIRSTKLEDSAMYFCASRRLAGGETQYFGPGTRLLVL.

This chain uses TRBV6-2 or TRBV6-3 with TRBJ1-5; no clear D. CDR1 and CDR2 (germline): MNHEY, SVGEGT. The V end was cut by 3 bases, the J end by 5 bases, with 11 bases between. The CDR3 extends over 14 amino acids. The CDR3 sequence is CASSYWRADQPQHF. CDR3 nucleotide sequence: TGTGCCAGCAGTTATTGGCGGGCCGATCAGCCCCAGCATTTT.

This clonotype has a count of ten or more. This chain connects TRBV19 to TRBJ2-6; D not certain. This CDR3 is built from 17 residues. V lost 3 bases and J lost 1, with 13 bases in between. CDR1 LNHDA and CDR2 SQIVND come from the germline V gene (reference sequence). The CDR3 DNA reads as TGTGCCAGTAGTATCGGCATTTGGGTTTCTGGGGCCAACGTCCTGACTTTC. Its protein product is CASSIGIWVSGANVLTF.

The rearrangement joins TRBV5-6 to TRBJ1-4; 10 positions agree with TRBD1. The CDR3 loop spans 15 amino acids. Germline trimming cut 0 bases from V and 9 bases from J; bases unmatched to any gene: 5. CDR1 SGHDT and CDR2 YYEEEE come from the germline V gene. CDR3 nucleotides: TGTGCCAGCAGCTTGGCAGGGACAGGGGTTAAAAAACTGTTTTTT. Translation gives CASSLAGTGVKKLFF. Complete variable domain (other parts from reference TRBV5-6 and TRBJ1-4): DAGVTQSPTHLIKTRGQQVTLRCSPKSGHDTVSWYQQALGQGPQFIFQYYEEEERQRGNFPDRFSGHQFPNYSSELNVNALLLGDSALYLCASSLAGTGVKKLFFGSGTQLSVL.

This clonotype was found many times. The rearrangement links TRBV7-2 to TRBJ1-2, with 7 bases fitting TRBD1. From germline, CDR1 is SGHTA and CDR2 FQGNSA. This CDR3 comprises 13 residues. V was pared by 1 base and J by 4 bases, with 0 bases of the junction left unmatched. The CDR3 is CASSLDRGYGYTF. The CDR3 DNA sequence: TGTGCCAGCAGCTTAGACAGGGGCTATGGCTACACCTTC.

This clonotype has only one observation. The CDR3 loop reads CSVQTPGASEQYF. CDR3 nucleotide sequence: TGCAGCGTTCAGACACCAGGGGCCAGCGAGCAGTACTTC. The chain is built from TRBV29-1 and TRBJ2-7; D perhaps matches TRBD1 (6 bases). Trimming removed 5 bases at V and 6 bases at J, with 17 bases between. The CDR3 has 13 residues. Germline CDR1 and CDR2: SQVTM and ANQGSEA.

This clonotype was found once. At one boundary the junction diverges from the germline segment, which might be a read error. This chain joins TRBV29-1 and TRBJ1-2, with 11 positions matching TRBD1. The germline CDR1 and CDR2 sequences are SQVTM and ANQGSEA. The CDR3 runs 14 residues. CDR3 in DNA: TGCAGCGTTAGGACAGGGGGCTTTGGCTATAGCTACACCTTC. This encodes CSVRTGGFGYSYTF.

The V gene is TRBV19, the J gene TRBJ1-2; no clear D gene. The CDR3 spans 18 residues. Trimming cost V 3 bases and J 5 bases, with 25 bases left between them. Germline CDR1 and CDR2: LNHDA and SQIVND (reference sequence). CDR3 protein: CASSILLGRLESGYGYTF. The CDR3 DNA follows: TGTGCCAGTAGTATTCTTCTCGGCAGACTGGAGAGCGGTTATGGCTACACCTTC.

J is TRBJ1-6 and V is TRBV7-6, with TRBD1 as a possible D gene (6 bases). The CDR3 has 16 residues. V dropped 1 base and J dropped 9 bases, with 16 bases sitting between them. Germline CDR1 and CDR2: SGHVS and FNYEAQ. The CDR3 DNA reads TGTGCCAGCAGCTTAGATGTACAGGGACGGAGTTCACCCCTCCACTTT. Translation: CASSLDVQGRSSPLHF.

This clonotype has ten or more counts. V usage is TRBV25-1 and J usage is TRBJ2-5; D is tentatively TRBD1 or TRBD2 (5 bases each). The CDR3 covers 17 residues. V was shortened by 6 bases and J by 4 bases, with 24 bases between the two germline ends. CDR1 is MGHDK and CDR2 is SYGVNS in the germline V gene. The chain's CDR3 is CASSPGTRAAGRETQYF. The CDR3 nucleotides read TGTGCCAGCAGCCCCGGGACCCGGGCCGCCGGTAGAGAGACCCAGTACTTC.

In the case of this clonotype: A much larger clone lies one base from this, so it may be a read error. V and J are TRBV20-1 and TRBJ2-5; D might be TRBD2 (5 bases). The CDR3 covers 15 residues. CDR1 and CDR2 (germline): DFQATT, SNEGSKA (reference sequence). V was shortened by 3 bases and J by 5 bases, with 19 bases between the two germline ends. For the CDR3, the DNA is TGCAGTGCTAGTAGGCGGGTGGGCCTTCGGGAGACCCAGTACTTC. It translates to CSASRRVGLRETQYF.

This clonotype was seen a handful of times. The chain links TRBV15 to TRBJ2-1, with 11 bases identical to TRBD2. The germline V gene encodes CDR1 LNHNV and CDR2 YYDKDF (reference sequence). The V and J ends lost 0 bases and 7 bases, in that order; junction bases with no gene match: 5. The CDR3 length is 16 residues. CDR3 sequence: CATSRELASGGNEQFF. DNA for the CDR3: TGTGCCACCAGCAGAGAACTCGCTAGCGGGGGGAATGAGCAGTTCTTC.

The sample holds many counts of this clonotype. This chain uses TRBV6-6 with TRBJ1-6; maybe TRBD1 (6 bases). This CDR3 comprises 17 residues. The germline V gene has CDR1 MNHNY and CDR2 SVGAGI (reference sequence). Trimming cost V 5 bases and J 1 base, with 15 bases left between them. Here the CDR3 reads CASSTYKQGSYNSPLHF. CDR3 nucleotide sequence: TGTGCCAGCAGTACATATAAACAGGGATCCTATAATTCACCCCTCCACTTT.

V is TRBV6-2 or TRBV6-3 and J is TRBJ1-1; a weak D match, TRBD1 (5 bases). Germline CDR1 and CDR2: MNHEY and SVGEGT. The CDR3 length is 13 residues. Deletions cut 5 bases from V and 12 bases from J, with 19 bases between. CDR3 loop: CASSPGHQSLTFF. Written as DNA, the CDR3 is TGTGCCAGCAGTCCCGGACACCAATCTCTGACTTTCTTT.